This T cell receptor beta chain stems from a study of CD8 T cells in Susac syndrome (dated by TCRdb to between 2017 and 2020). Describing the broader study: Whether CD8+ T cell activation and differentiation in Susac syndrome was antigen driven was tested using repertoire sequencing.

Worth noting for this clonotype: This clone's antigen is unknown. No base-level quality is on record; no much larger clone is a single base apart.

From a lookup of the germline V gene (reference sequence), CDR1 and CDR2 are LNHNV and YYDKDF. Taken from cysteine to phenylalanine, the CDR3 has 13 residues. Here the CDR3 DNA is all that survives: 39 bases in frame from base 1. Deletion took 5 bases off V and 7 bases off J, with a span of 14 bases between the germline ends. Results and caveats for the whole study, not just this receptor: The study acknowledged that relatively few individuals were included in the TCR sequencing and HLA analysis.

RNA was extracted using the RNeasy kit, and about 0.5 to 1 ug of the RNA was reverse transcribed with random hexamers. The immunoSEQ multiplex PCR assay, which covers 54 Vbeta and 13 Jbeta segments, was used to amplify TCR beta CDR3 regions. PCR amplification bias was corrected by using a synthetic template baseline for primer optimization and computational correction. The study's processing was this. Reads were annotated to V, D and J genes per IMGT and analyzed with immunoSEQ Analyzer, keeping only productive sequences. Clonality was computed as one minus Shannon entropy normalized by log2 of the number of productive unique sequences. For each patient and control, public and private clones were evaluated among the 100 most prevalent clones. A clone was defined as Susac-specific if it was absent from the healthy and MS cohorts, from approximately 980 published viral clones and from other ImmuneACCESS disease sequences. TCRdb's own reprocessing of the public reads used fastp at Q25 and MiXCR and kept productive beta chains. Each CDR3 protein gets just one entry, which takes the most common genes and DNA from the rows behind it. The V and J calls come from TCRdb's annotation, not from the publication. This sample comprises some 190,000 distinct CDR3 sequences, about 95% of them detected only once. The ten most abundant clones make up about 0.094% of the sample.

Peripheral blood CD8+ and CD4+ T cells from healthy donors, Susac syndrome patients and multiple sclerosis patients were profiled by high-throughput TCR beta sequencing. The healthy donors served as controls matched for age and sex. Bulk CD8+ and CD4+ T cells were purified magnetically by negative isolation, whereas CD8+ TEMRA cells were enriched by FACS. Blood was collected in EDTA tubes and processed within 24 hours, with PBMCs isolated through density gradient centrifugation. PBMCs intended for TCR sequencing were frozen in liquid nitrogen and were later thawed in a 37 degrees C water bath. A purity of at least 90% was achieved for sorted or isolated CD4+, CD8+ and CD8+ TEMRA cells.

Sequenced sample: CD4+ T cells from PBMCs. The chain is encoded by TRBV15 joined to TRBJ2-5, with no D gene named confidently. The receptor was isolated from a human donor in good health. The CDR3 region has the sequence CATSPDMIGTQYF. The DNA reads TGTGCCACCAGCCCCGACATGATCGGGACCCAGTACTTC.